A single sample gave rise to the 9 T cell receptor beta chains below, sequenced in a study of blood T cells in healthy people across ages. Next came a second PCR, run for about 7 to 11 cycles, which used a sample-barcoded 5' primer along with a J-beta primer mix. TCRdb recomputed calls from the 5' RACE reads with MiXCR, one row per CDR3 protein. Altogether 650,000 to 950,000 distinct CDR3 sequences are present, around 43% being singletons, with the ten largest covering about 19%. Sequencing was done on a sample of blood. All receptors derive from a man between 60 and 75 years old in good health.

This clonotype was detected a few times. The genes are TRBV7-9 and TRBJ1-2, with 10 positions matching TRBD1. This CDR3 has 15 residues. CDR1 is SEHNR, CDR2 FQNEAQ, per germline (reference sequence). V lost 6 bases, J lost 4 bases, and 8 bases stayed unmatched. CDR3 nucleotides: TGTGCCAGCAGTCATGACAGGGGGCTTGGCTATGGCTACACCTTC. Its protein product is CASSHDRGLGYGYTF.

The rearrangement joins TRBV20-1 to TRBJ2-7, with TRBD1 identical over 11 bases. CDR1 is DFQATT and CDR2 is SNEGSKA in the germline V gene (reference sequence). With V trimmed by 4 bases and J by 0 bases, 11 bases remained unmatched. This CDR3 region has 17 residues. CDR3 sequence (DNA): TGCAGTGCTATCGTACTCACCGGGACAGGGGGCTCCTACGAGCAGTACTTC. Translated: CSAIVLTGTGGSYEQYF.

The genes are TRBV3-1 and TRBJ2-1, with no clear D. CDR1 and CDR2 from the germline V gene are LGHDT and YNNKEL (reference sequence). The CDR3 sequence is 19 residues long. V gave up 1 base and J gave up 0 bases, with 19 bases separating them. CDR3 sequence reads: CASSQVSASAHLSYNEQFF. The CDR3 bases are TGTGCCAGCAGCCAAGTGTCGGCTAGTGCACACCTCTCCTACAATGAGCAGTTCTTC.

This clonotype was counted only a few times. The V and J genes are TRBV29-1 and TRBJ1-1, with D tentatively TRBD1 (6 bases). From germline, CDR1 is SQVTM and CDR2 ANQGSEA. V gave up 4 bases and J gave up 0 bases, with 9 bases separating them. This CDR3 comprises 13 residues. Here the CDR3 reads CSVGQALNTEAFF. In nucleotides, the CDR3 is TGCAGCGTTGGACAGGCCTTGAACACTGAAGCTTTCTTT. The full variable domain, in which reference TRBV29-1 and TRBJ1-1 provide the parts outside the CDR3, is SAVISQKPSRDICQRGTSLTIQCQVDSQVTMMFWYRQQPGQSLTLIATANQGSEATYESGFVIDKFPISRPNLTFSTLTVSNMSPEDSSIYLCSVGQALNTEAFFGQGTRLTVV.

This clonotype showed up just a few times. V and J are TRBV7-9 and TRBJ2-3; D is undetermined. The CDR3 totals 15 residues. V was clipped by 8 bases and J by 0 bases, with 15 bases between them. Germline V gives CDR1 SEHNR, CDR2 FQNEAQ (reference sequence). The CDR3 sequence: CASHSRPASTDTQYF. CDR3 nucleotide sequence: TGTGCCAGCCACTCCCGCCCGGCGAGCACAGATACGCAGTATTTT.

This chain links TRBV20-1 with TRBJ2-1; D remains unclear. In germline, CDR1 is DFQATT, CDR2 SNEGSKA (reference sequence). The CDR3 extends over 12 amino acids. V lost 7 bases to trimming and J lost 8 bases, with 15 bases between them. CDR3 residues: CSVSESVHEQFF. CDR3 DNA: TGCAGTGTTAGTGAAAGTGTCCATGAGCAGTTCTTC.

This clonotype was detected only a few times. This chain links TRBV7-2 with TRBJ2-7; possible D gene TRBD2, 5 bases. Germline V gene lookup returns CDR1 SGHTA and CDR2 FQGNSA. Between the trimmed V and J ends, which lost 10 bases and 0 bases, there was a span of 10 bases. The CDR3 totals 12 residues. The CDR3 DNA reads as TGTGCCACCGCGGGCAGCTCCTACGAGCAGTACTTC. Amino acids: CATAGSSYEQYF.

This clonotype was picked up a small number of times. CDR3 nucleotides: TGTGCCAGCAGTTATACCCTGGCTAGCGGGGAATCAGATACGCAGTATTTT. Its protein product is CASSYTLASGESDTQYF. The genes are TRBV7-2 and TRBJ2-3, with 9 bases lining up with TRBD2. J lost 4 bases, V lost 6 bases, and 14 bases had no gene match. The CDR3 runs 17 residues. From germline, CDR1 is SGHTA and CDR2 FQGNSA.

The chain recombines TRBV3-1 with TRBJ2-5, with 8 positions matching TRBD1. Trimming cost V 4 bases and J 7 bases; bases outside gene matches: 5. The germline CDR1 and CDR2 sequences are LGHDT and YNNKEL (reference sequence). CDR3 length: 13 amino acids. CDR3 amino acids: CASSPRTGTTQYF. The CDR3 bases are TGTGCCAGCAGCCCGCGGACAGGGACGACCCAGTACTTC.